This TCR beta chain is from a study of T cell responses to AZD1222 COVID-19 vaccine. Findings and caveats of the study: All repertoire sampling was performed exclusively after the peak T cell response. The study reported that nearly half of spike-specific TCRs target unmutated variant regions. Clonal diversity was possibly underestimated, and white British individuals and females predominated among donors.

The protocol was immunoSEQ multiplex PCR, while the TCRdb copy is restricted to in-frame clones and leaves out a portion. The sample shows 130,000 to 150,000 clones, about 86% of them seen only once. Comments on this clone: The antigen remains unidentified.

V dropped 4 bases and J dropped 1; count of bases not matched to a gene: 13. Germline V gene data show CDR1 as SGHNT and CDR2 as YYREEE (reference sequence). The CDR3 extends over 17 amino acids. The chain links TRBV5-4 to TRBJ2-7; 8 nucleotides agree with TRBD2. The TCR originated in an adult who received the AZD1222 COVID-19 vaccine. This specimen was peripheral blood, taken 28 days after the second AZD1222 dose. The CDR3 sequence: CASSGYPPGGGSYEQYF. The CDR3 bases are TGTGCCAGCAGCGGCTACCCTCCTGGCGGGGGGTCCTACGAGCAGTACTTC.